Each of the 22 T cell receptor beta chains below was sequenced from the same sample in a study of cytomegalovirus exposure and HLA in healthy donors (dated by TCRdb to about 2017). Receptor amplification or capture employed the immunoSEQ multiplex PCR assay. For the multiplex PCR, a mixture combining 60 forward primers for TCR Vbeta segments and 13 reverse primers for TCR Jbeta segments was used. TCRdb provides this immuneACCESS table in a form limited to in-frame rearrangements. Some clones are lacking; in checked studies, under half of them reflect an unresolved V gene, and why the rest are absent is not known. Recorded for this sample are over 250,000 clones; roughly 88% of them occurred a single time. The ten largest clones capture almost 4% of the sample. Sequenced material: PBMCs. Source of these receptors: a middle-aged man in good health and CMV-seropositive.

V gene TRBV11-2 combines with J gene TRBJ1-4; 9 bases fit TRBD1. V lost 2 bases, J lost 11 bases, and 6 bases stayed unmatched. The CDR3 is made up of 14 amino acids. Per germline, CDR1 SGHAT and CDR2 FQNNGV. The CDR3 loop is CASSLPQGARKLFF. Here the CDR3 DNA reads TGTGCCAGCAGCTTACCACAGGGGGCACGGAAACTGTTTTTT.

This clone showed up just a few times. The chain combines TRBV28 with TRBJ1-1, with D hard to call. Per the germline V gene, CDR1 is MDHEN and CDR2 is SYDVKM. V dropped 0 bases and J dropped 3 bases, with 8 bases sitting between them. This CDR3 is built from 14 residues. CDR3 DNA: TGTGCCAGCAGTTTATGGGGGAGGGACACTGAAGCTTTCTTT. The encoded protein is CASSLWGRDTEAFF. Complete variable domain (other parts from reference TRBV28 and TRBJ1-1): DVKVTQSSRYLVKRTGEKVFLECVQDMDHENMFWYRQDPGLGLRLIYFSYDVKMKEKGDIPEGYSVSREKKERFSLILESASTNQTSMYLCASSLWGRDTEAFFGQGTRLTVV.

CDR3 sequence: CASSLRTGSYGYTF. In nucleotides, the CDR3 is TGTGCCAGCAGTCTCCGGACAGGGAGTTATGGCTACACCTTC. The V and J genes are TRBV27 and TRBJ1-2; 8 bases match TRBD1. V shed 5 bases and J 5 bases; nucleotides not matched to a gene: 7. From germline, CDR1 is MNHEY and CDR2 SMNVEV (reference sequence). The CDR3 contains 14 residues.

V is TRBV11-2 and J is TRBJ2-7; no reliable D call. CDR1 SGHAT and CDR2 FQNNGV come from the germline V gene. V was cut by 1 base and J by 5 bases, with 12 bases left in between. This CDR3 region has 14 residues. CDR3 region: CASSLVRSLDEQYF. CDR3 DNA sequence: TGTGCCAGCAGCTTAGTACGGTCTTTGGACGAGCAGTACTTC.

The chain has TRBV10-1 and TRBJ2-7, with 14 positions matching TRBD2. The CDR3 is made up of 16 amino acids. The germline V gene encodes CDR1 WNHNN and CDR2 SYGVQD (reference sequence). Germline trimming cut 5 bases from V and 2 bases from J; bases unmatched to any gene: 5. The CDR3 coding sequence is TGCGCCAGCAGTCCCGGACTAGCGGGAGGTACCTACGAGCAGTACTTC. It codes for CASSPGLAGGTYEQYF.

The gene calls are TRBV5-1 and TRBJ1-1, with 8 nucleotides matching TRBD1. The CDR3 loop spans 15 amino acids. The trim removed 2 bases at V and 8 bases at J, leaving 11 bases unmatched. CDR1 is SGHRS and CDR2 is YFSETQ in the germline V gene. The CDR3 reads CASSFPGQEFTEAFF. CDR3 DNA: TGCGCCAGCAGCTTTCCGGGACAGGAGTTCACGGAAGCTTTCTTT. The full variable domain, in which reference TRBV5-1 and TRBJ1-1 provide the parts outside the CDR3, is KAGVTQTPRYLIKTRGQQVTLSCSPISGHRSVSWYQQTPGQGLQFLFEYFSETQRNKGNFPGRFSGRQFSNSRSEMNVSTLELGDSALYLCASSFPGQEFTEAFFGQGTRLTVV.

The chain joins TRBV28 to TRBJ1-5; the D is unclear. Germline V gene lookup returns CDR1 MDHEN and CDR2 SYDVKM. The CDR3 loop spans 17 amino acids. V lost 3 bases and J lost 0, with 15 bases in between. CDR3 sequence reads: CASSFREDTYSNQPQHF. CDR3 in DNA: TGTGCCAGCAGTTTTCGTGAGGATACCTATAGCAATCAGCCCCAGCATTTT. The variable domain in full, completed from reference TRBV28 and TRBJ1-5, reads DVKVTQSSRYLVKRTGEKVFLECVQDMDHENMFWYRQDPGLGLRLIYFSYDVKMKEKGDIPEGYSVSREKKERFSLILESASTNQTSMYLCASSFREDTYSNQPQHFGDGTRLSIL.

V is TRBV6-1 and J is TRBJ2-7, with 11 bases that match TRBD1. V lost 3 bases, J lost 1 base, and 8 bases stayed unmatched. The CDR3 spans 17 residues. From germline, CDR1 is MNHNS and CDR2 SASEGT. This CDR3 is CASSDWGQGGRSYEQYF. The CDR3 region has the DNA TGTGCCAGCAGTGATTGGGGACAGGGGGGAAGGTCCTACGAGCAGTACTTC.

This clone was detected once. This chain links TRBV7-9 with TRBJ2-2, with D perhaps matching TRBD2 (6 bases). V shed 5 bases and J shed 4 bases, with 17 bases lying between them. The CDR3 contains 16 residues. In germline, CDR1 is SEHNR, CDR2 FQNEAQ (reference sequence). This chain's CDR3 is CASSPLGGVSTGELFF. In DNA form, the CDR3 reads TGTGCCAGCAGCCCCCTCGGGGGAGTCAGCACCGGGGAGCTGTTTTTT.

The chain joins TRBV28 to TRBJ1-2; a weak D match, TRBD1 (6 bases). V was shortened by 2 bases and J by 1 base, with 11 bases between the two germline ends. This CDR3 has 15 amino acids. Germline V gives CDR1 MDHEN, CDR2 SYDVKM. The CDR3 loop is CASSLTGRINYGYTF. CDR3 nucleotide sequence: TGTGCCAGCAGTTTAACAGGGCGAATTAACTATGGCTACACCTTC.

The chain recombines TRBV7-3 with TRBJ2-4, with 10 bases that match TRBD2. The CDR3 runs to 14 residues. The trim removed 5 bases at V and 8 bases at J, leaving 6 bases unmatched. Germline V gene lookup returns CDR1 SGHTA and CDR2 FQGTGA. The CDR3 DNA sequence: TGTGCCAGCAGCCCTACTAGCGGGATTGACATTCAGTACTTC. Protein product: CASSPTSGIDIQYF.

This clone has just a few counts. The rearrangement links TRBV5-1 to TRBJ2-2; D not resolved. Germline lookup yields CDR1 SGHRS and CDR2 YFSETQ. This CDR3 is built from 12 residues. Trimming took off 6 bases at V and 8 bases at J, with 11 bases between the two ends. The CDR3 DNA follows: TGCGCCAGCACCCCGGGTGGAGGGGAGCTGTTTTTT. Encoded protein: CASTPGGGELFF.

The J gene is TRBJ1-2, the V gene TRBV7-8, with 9 bases lining up with TRBD1. Germline trimming cut 0 bases from V and 8 bases from J; bases unmatched to any gene: 4. The CDR3 is made up of 14 amino acids. Germline V CDR1 and CDR2: SGHVS, FQNEAQ. The CDR3 here is CASSLAGTGSGYTF. DNA for the CDR3: TGTGCCAGCAGCTTAGCAGGGACAGGGAGCGGCTACACCTTC.

The V call is TRBV5-1, the J call TRBJ1-4; 8 bases fit TRBD1. V lost 3 bases, J lost 1 base, and 5 bases stayed unmatched. Germline-derived CDR1 and CDR2 are SGHRS and YFSETQ. CDR3 size: 16 residues. The CDR3: CASSSRTGRTNEKLFF. CDR3 in DNA: TGCGCCAGCAGCTCCCGGACAGGGCGAACTAATGAAAAACTGTTTTTT.

This clone appeared a single time. Compared with germline, one end of the junction differs, possibly owing to a read error. This chain joins TRBV7-7 and TRBJ2-3; 9 bases are shared with TRBD2. CDR3 size: 15 residues. CDR1 is SSHAT and CDR2 is FNYEAQ in the germline V gene (reference sequence). The DNA for the CDR3 is TGTGCTAGCAGCTTAGGGGGACTAGCCACAGATACGCAGTATTTT. Translation: CASSLGGLATDTQYF.

CDR3 sequence reads: CASSLPQSNEKLFF. The CDR3 region has the DNA TGTGCCAGCAGCTTGCCACAGAGTAATGAAAAACTGTTTTTT. The chain combines TRBV5-5 with TRBJ1-4, with D unresolved. Looked up from germline, CDR1 is SGHKS and CDR2 is YYEKEE (reference sequence). This CDR3 is built from 14 residues. Trimming shortened V by 1 base and J by 4 bases, and 8 bases separated the two germline ends.

In the case of this clone: The junction departs from germline at one end; a sequencing error may be responsible. This chain links TRBV7-9 with TRBJ2-1; 7 nucleotides match TRBD2. This CDR3 region has 16 residues. In germline, CDR1 is SEHNR, CDR2 FQNEAQ (reference sequence). The CDR3 is CSSSSGIWEGQNEQFF. The DNA for the CDR3 is TGTTCCAGCAGCTCCGGGATATGGGAGGGCCAGAATGAGCAGTTCTTC.

The chain couples TRBV27 to TRBJ2-3, with TRBD2 identical over 8 bases. Germline V gives CDR1 MNHEY, CDR2 SMNVEV (reference sequence). With V trimmed by 5 bases and J by 2 bases, 15 bases remained unmatched. The CDR3 totals 18 residues. The CDR3 reads CASSGLGREVPDTDTQYF. CDR3 sequence (DNA): TGTGCCAGCAGTGGACTAGGGCGGGAGGTCCCCGACACAGATACGCAGTATTTT.

In the case of this clone: Different DNA sequences within this sample yield the same CDR3. V usage is TRBV7-9 and J usage is TRBJ1-1; 8 bases match TRBD1. Germline CDR1 reads SEHNR; CDR2 reads FQNEAQ (reference sequence). Trimming removed 4 bases from V and 2 bases from J; junction bases left unmatched: 3. CDR3 size: 14 residues. The CDR3 sequence: CASSSGTGNTEAFF. DNA for the CDR3: TGTGCCAGCAGCTCCGGGACAGGAAACACTGAAGCTTTCTTT.

This clone was recorded a few times. The chain combines TRBV6-5 with TRBJ1-1; weak D call: TRBD1 (5 bases). Trimming removed 0 bases from V and 6 bases from J, with 8 bases in between. CDR3 size: 13 residues. Looked up from germline, CDR1 is MNHEY and CDR2 is SVGAGI. The CDR3 reads CASSYSNRPEAFF. The CDR3 DNA sequence: TGTGCCAGCAGTTACTCGAACAGGCCTGAAGCTTTCTTT.

The V call is TRBV4-3, the J call TRBJ1-1; 10 nucleotides line up with TRBD1. CDR3 size: 14 residues. Germline trimming cut 3 bases from V and 6 bases from J; bases unmatched to any gene: 4. Per germline, CDR1 LGHNA and CDR2 YSLEER. CDR3 loop: CASSHLGQGAEAFF. DNA for the CDR3: TGCGCCAGCAGCCACCTCGGACAGGGGGCTGAAGCTTTCTTT.

The chain links TRBV7-9 to TRBJ2-7; 14 bases match TRBD2. Germline V gene lookup returns CDR1 SEHNR and CDR2 FQNEAQ (reference sequence). This CDR3 is 16 amino acids long. The J segment lost 5 bases and the V segment lost 3 bases, leaving 6 bases of the junction unmatched. The CDR3 DNA follows: TGTGCCAGCAGCTTGCAGGGACTAGCGGGAGTAAACGAGCAGTACTTC. Protein product: CASSLQGLAGVNEQYF.